The entry below gives a single T cell receptor beta chain sequence along with its context. What it binds is not known. The source of the sample is a study of cytomegalovirus exposure and HLA in healthy donors. PCR amplification relied on 60 Vbeta primers (plus 13 Jbeta primers). Study processing details: Later analysis identified tens of millions of unique TCR beta chains, about 12 million shared. Sequenced by immunoSEQ multiplex PCR; TCRdb stores in-frame clones only, minus some. That table is the source of V, J and clone size, and D and trimming were worked out from the DNA. The sample holds 95,000 to 130,000 clones, around two thirds seen once. Study-wide points: Later genetic work tied a missense DCLRE1C variant to beta-chain V and J trimming. A later analysis found most CMV-associated TCR beta chains apparently HLA-restricted.

The specimen sequenced was PBMCs. This receptor was taken from a woman aged 40 to 50 in good health and CMV-seropositive.

CDR3 coding DNA: TGCGCCAGCAGCTTGGGGCAGGGGGCATTCAACACTGAAGCTTTCTTT. Protein sequence: CASSLGQGAFNTEAFF. V and J are TRBV5-1 and TRBJ1-1; 8 nucleotides line up with TRBD1. Germline values: CDR1 SGHRS, CDR2 YFSETQ. Trimming at V came to 0 bases and at J to 2 bases, leaving 6 bases not matched to a gene. The CDR3 sequence is 16 residues long.